A selection of T cell receptor beta chains follows, all from one sample in a study of T cell changes during pregnancy in multiple sclerosis. The protocol was immunoSEQ multiplex PCR, while the TCRdb copy is restricted to in-frame clones and leaves out a portion. The sample has about 85,000 clones, roughly nine tenths seen once. The specimen comprised peripheral blood, sampled in the first trimester of pregnancy. All receptors come from a female donor with multiple sclerosis, enrolled in a pregnancy study. CDR3s include the opening cysteine and the closing phenylalanine or tryptophan. A D gene is named only where the DNA matches it firmly. Some rows have no size entry. The others give once, few or many, or a class for an expanded clone.

cdr3_length,v_call,clone_size,j_call,d_call,cdr3_nt,cdr3_aa
15,TRBV2,-,TRBJ1-6,TRBD1,TGTGCCAGCAGTGAAGGGGGGACAGGTAATTCACCCCTCCACTTT,CASSEGGTGNSPLHF
17,TRBV5-1,-,TRBJ2-6,TRBD1,TGCGCCAGCAGCTCCAGGGGGCCTAGCTCTGGGGCCAACGTCCTGACTTTC,CASSSRGPSSGANVLTF
15,TRBV7-2,-,TRBJ2-7,TRBD2,TGTGCCAGCAGCTTAATTGGCGGGAGTCGGCACGAGCAGTACTTC,CASSLIGGSRHEQYF
17,TRBV19,-,TRBJ2-1,TRBD2,TGTGCCAGTAGTACCCCGGGACTAGCGGGGTATTACAATGAGCAGTTCTTC,CASSTPGLAGYYNEQFF
19,TRBV6-1,-,TRBJ1-5,-,TGTGCCAGCAGTGAAGGACAGGTTAGGAGAGGGGTGGGCAATCAGCCCCAGCATTTT,CASSEGQVRRGVGNQPQHF
13,TRBV7-9,-,TRBJ2-5,-,TGTGCCAGCAGCAATGGAGCTTGGGAGACCCAGTACTTC,CASSNGAWETQYF
14,TRBV7-2,-,TRBJ2-3,-,TGTGCCAGCAGCTTAAGGACAGTCGGAGATACGCAGTATTTT,CASSLRTVGDTQYF
14,TRBV5-6,-,TRBJ2-5,-,TGTGCCAGCAGCCCCGGAGGGCCCCAAGAGACCCAGTACTTC,CASSPGGPQETQYF
14,TRBV7-3,-,TRBJ1-5,-,TGCGCCAGCAGCTCGGAAGCGGGCAGTCAGCCCCAGCATTTT,CASSSEAGSQPQHF
16,TRBV19,few,TRBJ1-5,-,TGTGCCAGTAGTACCGGGACACCGTCCCGCAATCAGCCCCAGCATTTT,CASSTGTPSRNQPQHF